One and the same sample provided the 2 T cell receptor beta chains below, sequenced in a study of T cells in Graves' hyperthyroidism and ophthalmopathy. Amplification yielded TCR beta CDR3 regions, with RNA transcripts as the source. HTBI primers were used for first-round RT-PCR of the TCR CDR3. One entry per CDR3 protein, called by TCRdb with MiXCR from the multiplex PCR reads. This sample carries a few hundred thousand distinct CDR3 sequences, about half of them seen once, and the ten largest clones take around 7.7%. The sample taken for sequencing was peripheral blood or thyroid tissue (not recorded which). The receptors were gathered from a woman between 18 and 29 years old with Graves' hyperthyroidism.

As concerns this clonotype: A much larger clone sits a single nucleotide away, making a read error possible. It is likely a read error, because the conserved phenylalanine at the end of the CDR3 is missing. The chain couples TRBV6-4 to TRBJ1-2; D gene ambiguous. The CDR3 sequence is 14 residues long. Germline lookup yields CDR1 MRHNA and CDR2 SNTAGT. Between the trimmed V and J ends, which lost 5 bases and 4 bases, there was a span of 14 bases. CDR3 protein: CASSSHRQFYGYTL. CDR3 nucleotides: TGTGCCAGCAGTTCACACCGACAATTCTATGGCTACACCCTC.

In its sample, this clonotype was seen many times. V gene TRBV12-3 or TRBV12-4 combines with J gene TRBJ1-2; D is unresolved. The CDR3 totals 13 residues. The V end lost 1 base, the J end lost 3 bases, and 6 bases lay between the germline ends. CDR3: CASSLGSYYGYTF. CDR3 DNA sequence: TGTGCCAGCAGTTTAGGCTCATACTATGGCTACACCTTC.